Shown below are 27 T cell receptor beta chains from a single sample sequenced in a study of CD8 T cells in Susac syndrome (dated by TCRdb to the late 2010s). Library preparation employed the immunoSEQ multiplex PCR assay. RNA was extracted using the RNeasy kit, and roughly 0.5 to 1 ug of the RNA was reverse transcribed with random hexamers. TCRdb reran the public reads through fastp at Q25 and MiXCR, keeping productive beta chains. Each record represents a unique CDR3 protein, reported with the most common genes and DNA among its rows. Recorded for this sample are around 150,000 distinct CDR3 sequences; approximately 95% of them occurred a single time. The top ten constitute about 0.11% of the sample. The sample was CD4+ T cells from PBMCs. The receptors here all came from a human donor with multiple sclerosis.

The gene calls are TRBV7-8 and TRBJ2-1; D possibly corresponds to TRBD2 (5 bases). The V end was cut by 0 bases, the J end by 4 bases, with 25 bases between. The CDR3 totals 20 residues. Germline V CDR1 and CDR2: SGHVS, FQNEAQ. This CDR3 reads CASSLAQTIGEGINYNEQFF. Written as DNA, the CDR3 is TGTGCCAGCAGCTTAGCGCAAACAATTGGTGAGGGCATTAATTACAATGAGCAGTTCTTC. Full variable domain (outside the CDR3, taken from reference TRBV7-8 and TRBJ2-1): GAGVSQSPRYKVAKRGQDVALRCDPISGHVSLFWYQQALGQGPEFLTYFQNEAQLDKSGLPSDRFFAERPEGSVSTLKIQRTQQEDSAVYLCASSLAQTIGEGINYNEQFFGPGTRLTVL.

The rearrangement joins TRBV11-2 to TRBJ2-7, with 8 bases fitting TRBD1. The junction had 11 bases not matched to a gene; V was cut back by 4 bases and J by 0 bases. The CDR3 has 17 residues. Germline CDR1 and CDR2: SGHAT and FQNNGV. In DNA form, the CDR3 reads TGTGCCAGCAGCTCCTACGACCCTGGACAGGGCTCCTACGAGCAGTACTTC. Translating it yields CASSSYDPGQGSYEQYF.

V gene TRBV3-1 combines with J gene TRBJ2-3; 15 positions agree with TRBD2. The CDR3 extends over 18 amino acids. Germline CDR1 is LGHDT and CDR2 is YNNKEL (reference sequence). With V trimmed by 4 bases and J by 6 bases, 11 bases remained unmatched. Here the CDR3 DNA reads TGTGCCAGCAGCCGACGGACTAGCGGGGGGGCCGTCCAGGATACGCAGTATTTT. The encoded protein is CASSRRTSGGAVQDTQYF.

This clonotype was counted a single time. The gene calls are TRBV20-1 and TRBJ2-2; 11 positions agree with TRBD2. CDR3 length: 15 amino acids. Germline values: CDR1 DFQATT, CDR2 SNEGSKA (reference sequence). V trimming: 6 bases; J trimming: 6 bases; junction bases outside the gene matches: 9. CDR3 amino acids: CSAPTSGAAAGELFF. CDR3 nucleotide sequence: TGCAGTGCCCCGACTAGCGGGGCCGCAGCCGGGGAGCTGTTTTTT.

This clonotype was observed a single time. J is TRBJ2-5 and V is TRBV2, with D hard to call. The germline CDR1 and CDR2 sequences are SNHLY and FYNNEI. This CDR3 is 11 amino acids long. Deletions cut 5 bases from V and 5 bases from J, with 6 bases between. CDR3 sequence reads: CASSIDETQYF. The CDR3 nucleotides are TGTGCCAGCAGTATAGATGAGACCCAGTACTTC.

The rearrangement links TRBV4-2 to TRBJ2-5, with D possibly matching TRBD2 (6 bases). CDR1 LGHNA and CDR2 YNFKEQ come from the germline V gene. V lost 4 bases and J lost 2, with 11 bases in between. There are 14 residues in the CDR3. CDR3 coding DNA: TGTGCCAGCAGCCCCCCGCGGGGTCAAGAGACCCAGTACTTC. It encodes CASSPPRGQETQYF.

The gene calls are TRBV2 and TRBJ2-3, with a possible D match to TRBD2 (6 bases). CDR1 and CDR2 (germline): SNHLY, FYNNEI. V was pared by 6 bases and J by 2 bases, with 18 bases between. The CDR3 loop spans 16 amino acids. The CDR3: CASRRRADRVTDTQYF. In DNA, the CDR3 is TGTGCCAGCAGGAGGAGGGCCGATCGGGTCACAGATACGCAGTATTTT. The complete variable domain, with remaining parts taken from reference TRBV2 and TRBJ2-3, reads EPEVTQTPSHQVTQMGQEVILRCVPISNHLYFYWYRQILGQKVEFLVSFYNNEISEKSEIFDDQFSVERPDGSNFTLKIRSTKLEDSAMYFCASRRRADRVTDTQYFGPGTRLTVL.

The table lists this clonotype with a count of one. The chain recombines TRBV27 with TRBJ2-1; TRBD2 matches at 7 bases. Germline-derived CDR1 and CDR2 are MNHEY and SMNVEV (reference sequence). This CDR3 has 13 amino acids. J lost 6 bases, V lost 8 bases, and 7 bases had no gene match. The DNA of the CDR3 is TGTGCCAGCGGCTGGAGCGGGACCAATGAGCAGTTCTTC. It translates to CASGWSGTNEQFF.

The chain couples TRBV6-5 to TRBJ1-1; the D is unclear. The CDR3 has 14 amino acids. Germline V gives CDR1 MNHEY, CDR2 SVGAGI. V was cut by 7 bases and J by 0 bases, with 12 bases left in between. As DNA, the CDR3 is TGTGCCAGCAAGCGGGGTGTGATGAACACTGAAGCTTTCTTT. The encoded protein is CASKRGVMNTEAFF.

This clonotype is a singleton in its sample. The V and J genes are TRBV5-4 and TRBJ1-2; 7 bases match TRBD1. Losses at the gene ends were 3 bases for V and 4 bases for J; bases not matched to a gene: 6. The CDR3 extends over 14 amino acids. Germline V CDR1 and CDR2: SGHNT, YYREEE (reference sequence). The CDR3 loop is CASSSGGQPYGYTF. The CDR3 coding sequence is TGTGCCAGCAGCTCAGGGGGACAGCCCTATGGCTACACCTTC.

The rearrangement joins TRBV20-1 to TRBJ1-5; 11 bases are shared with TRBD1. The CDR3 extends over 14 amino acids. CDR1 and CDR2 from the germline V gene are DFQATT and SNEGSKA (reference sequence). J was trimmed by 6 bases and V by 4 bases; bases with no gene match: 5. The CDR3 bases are TGCAGTGCTATGGACAGGGGGCGCAGTCAGCCCCAGCATTTT. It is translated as CSAMDRGRSQPQHF.

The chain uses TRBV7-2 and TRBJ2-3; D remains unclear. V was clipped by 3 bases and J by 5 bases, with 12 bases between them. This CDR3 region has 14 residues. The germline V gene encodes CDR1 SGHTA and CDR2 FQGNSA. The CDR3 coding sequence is TGTGCCAGCAGCTTCAACGCTTTGGTAGATACGCAGTATTTT. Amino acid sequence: CASSFNALVDTQYF.

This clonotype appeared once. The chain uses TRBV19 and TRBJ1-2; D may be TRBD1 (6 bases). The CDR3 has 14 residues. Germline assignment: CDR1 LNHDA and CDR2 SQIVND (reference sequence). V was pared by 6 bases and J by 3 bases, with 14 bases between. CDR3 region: CASRPGQLDYGYTF. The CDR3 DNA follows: TGTGCCAGTAGACCCGGACAGCTAGACTATGGCTACACCTTC. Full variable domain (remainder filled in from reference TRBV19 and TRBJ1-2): DGGITQSPKYLFRKEGQNVTLSCEQNLNHDAMYWYRQDPGQGLRLIYYSQIVNDFQKGDIAEGYSVSREKKESFPLTVTSAQKNPTAFYLCASRPGQLDYGYTFGSGTRLTVV.

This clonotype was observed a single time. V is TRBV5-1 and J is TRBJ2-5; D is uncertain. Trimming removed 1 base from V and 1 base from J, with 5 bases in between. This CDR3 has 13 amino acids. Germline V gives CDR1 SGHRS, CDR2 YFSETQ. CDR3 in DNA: TGCGCCAGCAGCTTGAAGATCCAAGAGACCCAGTACTTC. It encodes CASSLKIQETQYF.

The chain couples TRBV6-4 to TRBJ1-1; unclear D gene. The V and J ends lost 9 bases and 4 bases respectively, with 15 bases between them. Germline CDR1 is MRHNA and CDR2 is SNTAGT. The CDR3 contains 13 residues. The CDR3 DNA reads TGTGCCAGGGAGGGATCCCCTCCCACTGAAGCTTTCTTT. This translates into CAREGSPPTEAFF.

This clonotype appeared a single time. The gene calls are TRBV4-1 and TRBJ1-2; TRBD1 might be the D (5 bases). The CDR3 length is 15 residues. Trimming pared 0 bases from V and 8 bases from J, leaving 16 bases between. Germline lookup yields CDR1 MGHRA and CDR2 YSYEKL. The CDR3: CASSQDQLSRDGYTF. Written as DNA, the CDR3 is TGCGCCAGCAGCCAAGATCAATTGAGCAGGGACGGCTACACCTTC.

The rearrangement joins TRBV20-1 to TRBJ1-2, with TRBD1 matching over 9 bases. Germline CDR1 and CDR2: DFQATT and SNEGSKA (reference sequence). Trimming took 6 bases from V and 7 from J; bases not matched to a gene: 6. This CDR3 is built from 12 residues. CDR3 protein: CSAMTGGAGYTF. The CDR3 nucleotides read TGCAGTGCAATGACAGGGGGAGCTGGCTACACCTTC.

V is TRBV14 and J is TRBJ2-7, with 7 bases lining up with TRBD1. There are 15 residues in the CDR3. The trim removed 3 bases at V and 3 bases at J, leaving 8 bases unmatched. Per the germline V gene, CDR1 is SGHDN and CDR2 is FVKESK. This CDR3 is CASSQYDRDSYEQYF. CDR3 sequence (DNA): TGTGCCAGCAGCCAGTACGACCGGGACAGCTACGAGCAGTACTTC.

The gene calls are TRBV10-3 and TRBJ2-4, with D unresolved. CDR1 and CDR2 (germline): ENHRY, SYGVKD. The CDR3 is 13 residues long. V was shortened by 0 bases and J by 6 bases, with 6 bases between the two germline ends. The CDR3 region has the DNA TGTGCCATCAGTGAGTCTGGGGTAAACATTCAGTACTTC. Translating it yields CAISESGVNIQYF.

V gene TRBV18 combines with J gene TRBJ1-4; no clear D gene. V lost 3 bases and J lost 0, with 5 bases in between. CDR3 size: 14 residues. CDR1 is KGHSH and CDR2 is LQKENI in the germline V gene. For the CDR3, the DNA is TGTGCCAGCTCACCTTCATCAACTAATGAAAAACTGTTTTTT. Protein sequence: CASSPSSTNEKLFF.

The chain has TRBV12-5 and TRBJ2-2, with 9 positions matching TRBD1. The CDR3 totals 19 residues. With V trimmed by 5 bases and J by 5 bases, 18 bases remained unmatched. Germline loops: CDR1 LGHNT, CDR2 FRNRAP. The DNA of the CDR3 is TGTGCTAGTGGTCGGATGACAGGGGGATCCTCGACATCGACCGGGGAGCTGTTTTTT. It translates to CASGRMTGGSSTSTGELFF. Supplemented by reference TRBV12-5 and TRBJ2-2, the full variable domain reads DARVTQTPRHKVTEMGQEVTMRCQPILGHNTVFWYRQTMMQGLELLAYFRNRAPLDDSGMPKDRFSAEMPDATLATLKIQPSEPRDSAVYFCASGRMTGGSSTSTGELFFGEGSRLTVL.

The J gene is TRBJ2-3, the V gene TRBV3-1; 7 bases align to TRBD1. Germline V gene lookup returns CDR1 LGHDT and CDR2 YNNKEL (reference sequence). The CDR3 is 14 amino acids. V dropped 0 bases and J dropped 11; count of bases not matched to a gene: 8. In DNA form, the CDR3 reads TGTGCCAGCAGCCAAGAAATTTTGGGACAGATGCAGTATTTT. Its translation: CASSQEILGQMQYF.

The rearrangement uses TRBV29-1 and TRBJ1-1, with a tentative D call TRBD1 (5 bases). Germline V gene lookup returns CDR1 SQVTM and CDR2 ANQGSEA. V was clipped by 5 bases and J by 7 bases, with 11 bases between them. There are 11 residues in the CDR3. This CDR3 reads CSVRRQSEAFF. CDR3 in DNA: TGCAGCGTTCGGAGACAGAGTGAAGCTTTCTTT.

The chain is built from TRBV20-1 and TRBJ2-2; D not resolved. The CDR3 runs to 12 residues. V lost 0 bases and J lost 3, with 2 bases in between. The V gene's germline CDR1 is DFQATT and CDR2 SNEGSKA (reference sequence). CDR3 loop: CSARDHTGELFF. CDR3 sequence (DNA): TGCAGTGCTAGAGACCACACCGGGGAGCTGTTTTTT.

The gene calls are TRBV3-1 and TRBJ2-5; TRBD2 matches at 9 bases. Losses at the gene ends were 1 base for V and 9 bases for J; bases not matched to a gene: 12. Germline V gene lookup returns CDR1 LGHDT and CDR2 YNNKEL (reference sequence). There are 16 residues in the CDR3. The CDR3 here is CASSQVPAGGPGAQYF. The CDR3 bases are TGTGCCAGCAGCCAAGTACCAGCGGGGGGTCCAGGGGCCCAGTACTTC.

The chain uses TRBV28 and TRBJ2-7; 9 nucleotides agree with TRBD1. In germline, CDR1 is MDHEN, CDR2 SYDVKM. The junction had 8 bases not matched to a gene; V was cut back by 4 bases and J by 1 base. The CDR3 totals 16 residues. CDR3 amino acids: CASSSPGTGTSYEQYF. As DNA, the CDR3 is TGTGCCAGCAGTTCTCCCGGGACAGGGACTTCCTACGAGCAGTACTTC.

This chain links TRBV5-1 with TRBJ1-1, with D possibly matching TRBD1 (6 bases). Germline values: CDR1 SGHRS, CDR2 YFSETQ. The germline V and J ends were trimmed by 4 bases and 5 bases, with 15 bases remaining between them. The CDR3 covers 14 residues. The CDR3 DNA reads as TGCGCCAGCAGCCTCCGTCGGGGGGCAACTGAAGCTTTCTTT. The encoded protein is CASSLRRGATEAFF.